The 2 T cell receptor beta chains below come from one sample, sequenced in a study of regulatory T cells in long-lasting Graves disease. Researchers made TCR beta libraries by using iRepertoire HTBI primers and running Arm-PCR on CDR3 regions. TCRdb recomputed calls from the multiplex PCR reads with MiXCR, one row per CDR3 protein. Of hundreds of thousands of distinct CDR3 sequences listed, over 15% are singletons. Time point of the sample: newly diagnosed GD, antithyroid drugs for less than 3 months. Preparation of the TCR library used RNA extracted from PBMCs. The starting material was peripheral blood mononuclear cells (PBMCs), obtained at new diagnosis, from a patient treated with antithyroid drugs. Source of these receptors: a female donor with Graves disease.

This clonotype was observed at least ten times. The CDR3 reads CASSLPSSYEQYF. CDR3 DNA sequence: TGCGCCAGCAGCTTGCCCTCCTCCTACGAGCAGTACTTC. The chain couples TRBV5-1 to TRBJ2-7; D is ambiguous. V gave up 1 base and J gave up 0 bases, with 5 bases separating them. The germline V gene has CDR1 SGHRS and CDR2 YFSETQ. The CDR3 length is 13 residues.

This clonotype was counted at least ten times. The rearrangement uses TRBV30 and TRBJ2-7; 10 positions match TRBD1. The germline V gene encodes CDR1 GTSNPN and CDR2 SVGIG (reference sequence). This CDR3 contains 16 residues. V lost 0 bases and J lost 0; bases outside the gene matches: 5. CDR3 sequence (DNA): TGTGCCTGGAGTGTGAGTGGACAGGGGGACTCCTACGAGCAGTACTTC. Translation gives CAWSVSGQGDSYEQYF.